This T cell receptor beta chain emerged from a study of identifying expanded T cells in peripheral blood (dated by TCRdb to 2018 to 2020). In the study overall: Technical replicates were generated by sequencing separate aliquots of the same genomic DNA pool, with four replicates compared pairwise. Study-level results and caveats: Both the number of clones called differentially abundant and the false-positive rate were significantly reduced by the beta-binomial model across all healthy-donor time intervals. The authors expected biological variance in healthy repertoires might increase further over much longer intervals such as months to years. Between technical replicates the binomial model flagged around 1.3 differentially abundant clones, whereas over around 2 weeks the binomial model flagged about 16.4 and over roughly four weeks about 19. In all healthy donors, the variance in clone template counts between samples taken two weeks apart rose significantly as total template count increased.

TCRbeta CDR3 regions were profiled by bias-controlled multiplex PCR amplification of genomic DNA with the immunoSEQ Assay. Processing in the source paper ran as follows. The absolute abundance of each unique TCRbeta CDR3 region was quantified after sequences were collapsed and filtered. Differential abundance was assessed using a binomial (Fisher-equivalent) model and a beta-binomial model in which time-dependent variance fitted from healthy donors was added. Any clone with fewer than 5 combined templates was excluded, and a clone was called differentially abundant if its Benjamini-Hochberg FDR was below 0.01. In the beta-binomial model, variance was expressed as a function of the total template count across the two samples, in the form v = (b*log(k)+a)^2. Here the immuneACCESS table is served through TCRdb, limited to in-frame sequences with V and J called. Missing clones are a known gap in these copies; in checked studies unresolved V genes cover under half, and the rest lacks a known reason. D and trimming were read from the DNA, whereas the V and J calls and clone size are those reported in that table. For this sample there are approximately 85,000 clones; approximately 85% appear just once. The ten largest account for 18% of the sample.

Comments on this clone: Its cognate antigen has yet to be identified. Base qualities are not provided; no much larger clone lies one nucleotide away.

During the collection period, no immune events, such as infections, were documented for the healthy donors. Blood repertoires from healthy donors were used as a training cohort for calibrating time-dependent variance in a beta-binomial model of differential abundance of T-cell clones. The training cohort included 10 or so healthy donors, of whom 3 were female and 7 were male. On average the donors were about 40 years old, and their ages spanned 29 to 64 years. Whole blood, obtained from a commercial supplier, was collected from each healthy donor at three time points spaced roughly 14 days apart. Genomic DNA was extracted from unsorted whole blood for immunosequencing. The sequence came from a person aged 18 to 75 in good health. The specimen sequenced was blood.

Here the CDR3 is given as CASTLGLAYDTQYF. The nucleotides read TGTGCCAGCACCTTGGGACTAGCCTATGATACCCAGTACTTC. This chain is built from TRBV11-2 and TRBJ2-5, with 9 central nucleotides matching TRBD2. Via the germline V gene, CDR1 is SGHAT and CDR2 FQNNGV. V trim: 7 bases; J trim: 8 bases; unmatched bases: 11. Inclusive of the bounding cysteine and phenylalanine, the CDR3 is 14 residues long. The entry retains the CDR3 DNA only, 42 bases that are in frame from base 1.